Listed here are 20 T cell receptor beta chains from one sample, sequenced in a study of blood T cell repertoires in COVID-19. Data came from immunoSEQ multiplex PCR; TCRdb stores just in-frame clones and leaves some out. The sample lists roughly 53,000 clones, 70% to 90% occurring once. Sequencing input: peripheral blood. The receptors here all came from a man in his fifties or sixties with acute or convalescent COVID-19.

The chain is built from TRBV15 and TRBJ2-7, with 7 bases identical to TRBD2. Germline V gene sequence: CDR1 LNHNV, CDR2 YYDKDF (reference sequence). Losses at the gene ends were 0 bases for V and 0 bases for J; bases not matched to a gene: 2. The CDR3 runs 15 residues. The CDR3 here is CATSRDPSGSYEQYF. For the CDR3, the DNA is TGTGCCACCAGCAGAGACCCTAGCGGCTCCTACGAGCAGTACTTC.

CDR3 in DNA: TGTGCCTGGAGCCAGGGACAGGGAAAAGATACGCAGTATTTT. Its protein product is CAWSQGQGKDTQYF. The chain joins TRBV30 to TRBJ2-3; 9 positions agree with TRBD1. Germline V gene lookup returns CDR1 GTSNPN and CDR2 SVGIG (reference sequence). Trimming at V came to 3 bases and at J to 5 bases, leaving 6 bases not matched to a gene. The CDR3 length is 14 residues.

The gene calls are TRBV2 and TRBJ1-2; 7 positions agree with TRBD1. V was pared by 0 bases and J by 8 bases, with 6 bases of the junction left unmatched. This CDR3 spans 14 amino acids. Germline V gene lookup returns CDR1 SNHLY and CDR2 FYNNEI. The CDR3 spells CASSEAGVGGGYTF. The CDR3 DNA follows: TGTGCCAGCAGTGAAGCTGGGGTAGGGGGCGGCTACACCTTC.

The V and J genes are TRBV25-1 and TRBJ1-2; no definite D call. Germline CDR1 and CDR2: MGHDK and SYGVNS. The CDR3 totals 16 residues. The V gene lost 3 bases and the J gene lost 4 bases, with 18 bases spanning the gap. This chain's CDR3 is CASSDILIFSFYGYTF. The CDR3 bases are TGTGCCAGCAGTGATATCCTAATCTTTAGCTTCTATGGCTACACCTTC.

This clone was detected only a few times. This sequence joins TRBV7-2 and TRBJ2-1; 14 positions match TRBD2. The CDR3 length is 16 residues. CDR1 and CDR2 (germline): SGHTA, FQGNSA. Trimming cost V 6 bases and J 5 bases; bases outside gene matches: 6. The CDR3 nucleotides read TGTGCCAGCAGGCGGACTAGCGGGGGGTCCCACAATGAGCAGTTCTTC. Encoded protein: CASRRTSGGSHNEQFF. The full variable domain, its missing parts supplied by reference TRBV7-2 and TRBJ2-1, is GAGVSQSPSNKVTEKGKDVELRCDPISGHTALYWYRQSLGQGLEFLIYFQGNSAPDKSGLPSDRFSAERTGGSVSTLTIQRTQQEDSAVYLCASRRTSGGSHNEQFFGPGTRLTVL.

DNA of the CDR3: TGTGCCTGGAGTGGCGGAAACAATGAGCAGTTCTTC. This gives the protein CAWSGGNNEQFF. The chain is built from TRBV30 and TRBJ2-1; no reliable D call. Germline V lookup: CDR1 GTSNPN, CDR2 SVGIG (reference sequence). V was trimmed by 1 base and J by 5 bases, leaving 6 bases between them. This CDR3 is 12 amino acids long.

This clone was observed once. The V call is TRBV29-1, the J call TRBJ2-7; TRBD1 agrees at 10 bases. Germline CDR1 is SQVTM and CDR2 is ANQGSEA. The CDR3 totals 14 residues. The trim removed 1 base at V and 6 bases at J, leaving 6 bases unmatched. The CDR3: CSVEGRDRGPEQYF. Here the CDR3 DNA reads TGCAGCGTTGAAGGCCGGGACAGGGGTCCCGAGCAGTACTTC.

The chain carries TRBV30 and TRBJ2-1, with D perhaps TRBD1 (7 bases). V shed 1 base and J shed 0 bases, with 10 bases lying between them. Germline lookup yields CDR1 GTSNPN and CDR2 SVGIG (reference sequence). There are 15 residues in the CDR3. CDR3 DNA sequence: TGTGCCTGGAGTGGGCGGGACAGCTCCTACAATGAGCAGTTCTTC. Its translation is CAWSGRDSSYNEQFF.

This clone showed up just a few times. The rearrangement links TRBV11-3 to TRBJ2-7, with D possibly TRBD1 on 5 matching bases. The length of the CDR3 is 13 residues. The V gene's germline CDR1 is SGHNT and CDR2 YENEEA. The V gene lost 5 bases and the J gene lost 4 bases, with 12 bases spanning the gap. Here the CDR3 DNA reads TGTGCCAGCAGCCTAGGACCAGGGTACGAGCAGTACTTC. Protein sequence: CASSLGPGYEQYF.

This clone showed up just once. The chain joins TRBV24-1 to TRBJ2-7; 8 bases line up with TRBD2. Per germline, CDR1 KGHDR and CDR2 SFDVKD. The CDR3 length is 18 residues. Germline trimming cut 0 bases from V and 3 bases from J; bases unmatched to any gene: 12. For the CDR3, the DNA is TGTGCCACCAGTGATTTGTGGGCGGGGGGCCACTCACACTACGAGCAGTACTTC. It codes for CATSDLWAGGHSHYEQYF.

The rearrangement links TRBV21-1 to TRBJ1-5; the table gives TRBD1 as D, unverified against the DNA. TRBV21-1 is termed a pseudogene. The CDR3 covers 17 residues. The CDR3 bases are TGTGCCATCCCAAAGGGGGCCGGGGCTTGCAGCAATCAGCCCCAGCATTTT. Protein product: CAIPKGAGACSNQPQHF.

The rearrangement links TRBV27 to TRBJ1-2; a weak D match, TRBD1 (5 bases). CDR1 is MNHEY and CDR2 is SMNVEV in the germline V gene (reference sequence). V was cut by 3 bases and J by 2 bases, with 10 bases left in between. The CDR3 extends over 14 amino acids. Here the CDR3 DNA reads TGTGCCAGCAGTTTTGAGGGGAGGAACTATGGCTACACCTTC. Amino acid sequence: CASSFEGRNYGYTF.

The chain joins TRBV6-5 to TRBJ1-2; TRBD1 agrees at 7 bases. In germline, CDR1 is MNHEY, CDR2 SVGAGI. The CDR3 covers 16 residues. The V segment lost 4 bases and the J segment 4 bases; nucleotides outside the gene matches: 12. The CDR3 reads CASSSNRDRASYGYTF. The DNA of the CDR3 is TGTGCCAGCAGTTCCAACCGAGACAGGGCAAGCTATGGCTACACCTTC.

The CDR3 region has the DNA TGTGCCTGGGGGAGACAGGCGCTGCGCACAGATACGCAGTATTTT. Translation: CAWGRQALRTDTQYF. This rearrangement joins TRBV30 to TRBJ2-3; possibly TRBD1 for D (6 bases). Germline V lookup: CDR1 GTSNPN, CDR2 SVGIG (reference sequence). With 5 bases removed from V and 1 base from J, the gap between germline ends came to 16 bases. CDR3 length: 15 amino acids.

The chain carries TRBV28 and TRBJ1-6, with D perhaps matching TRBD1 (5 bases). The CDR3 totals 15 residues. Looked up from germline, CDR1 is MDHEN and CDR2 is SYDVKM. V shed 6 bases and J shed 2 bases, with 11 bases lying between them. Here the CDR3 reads CASRPGGTYNSPLHF. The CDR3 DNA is TGTGCCAGCAGGCCCGGGGGGACCTATAATTCACCCCTCCACTTT.

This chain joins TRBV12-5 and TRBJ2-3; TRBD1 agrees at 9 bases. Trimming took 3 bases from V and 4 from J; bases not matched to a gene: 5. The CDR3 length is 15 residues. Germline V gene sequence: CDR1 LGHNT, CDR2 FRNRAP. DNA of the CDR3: TGTGCTAGTGGTTTCGGGGACAGGGACGCAGATACGCAGTATTTT. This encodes CASGFGDRDADTQYF. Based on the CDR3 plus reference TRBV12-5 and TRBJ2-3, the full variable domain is DARVTQTPRHKVTEMGQEVTMRCQPILGHNTVFWYRQTMMQGLELLAYFRNRAPLDDSGMPKDRFSAEMPDATLATLKIQPSEPRDSAVYFCASGFGDRDADTQYFGPGTRLTVL.

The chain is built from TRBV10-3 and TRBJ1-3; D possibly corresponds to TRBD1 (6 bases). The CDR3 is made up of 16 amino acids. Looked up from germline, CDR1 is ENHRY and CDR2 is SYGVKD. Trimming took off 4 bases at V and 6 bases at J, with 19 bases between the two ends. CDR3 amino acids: CAISGSAGDLENTIYF. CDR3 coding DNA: TGTGCCATCAGTGGATCGGCAGGGGACCTTGAAAACACCATATATTTT.

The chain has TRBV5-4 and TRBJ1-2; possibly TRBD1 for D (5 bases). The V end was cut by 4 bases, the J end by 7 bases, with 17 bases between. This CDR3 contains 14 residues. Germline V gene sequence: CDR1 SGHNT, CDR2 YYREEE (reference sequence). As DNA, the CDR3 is TGTGCCAGCAGCCAGCAGCAGGGTGCCTTTGGCTACACCTTC. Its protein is CASSQQQGAFGYTF.

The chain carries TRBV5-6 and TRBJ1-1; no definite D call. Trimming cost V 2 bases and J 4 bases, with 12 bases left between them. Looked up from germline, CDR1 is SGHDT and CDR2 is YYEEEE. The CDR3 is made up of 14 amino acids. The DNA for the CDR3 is TGTGCCAGCAGCTTTTTTGCGGTGATCACTGAAGCTTTCTTT. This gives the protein CASSFFAVITEAFF. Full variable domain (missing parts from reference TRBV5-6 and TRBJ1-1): DAGVTQSPTHLIKTRGQQVTLRCSPKSGHDTVSWYQQALGQGPQFIFQYYEEEERQRGNFPDRFSGHQFPNYSSELNVNALLLGDSALYLCASSFFAVITEAFFGQGTRLTVV.

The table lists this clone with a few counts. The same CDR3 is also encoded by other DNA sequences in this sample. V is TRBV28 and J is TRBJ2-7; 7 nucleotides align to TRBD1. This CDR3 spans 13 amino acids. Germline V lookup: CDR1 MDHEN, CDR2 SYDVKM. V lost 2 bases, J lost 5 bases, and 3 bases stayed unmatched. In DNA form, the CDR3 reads TGTGCCAGCAGTTTAGACAGGGTACACGAGCAGTACTTC. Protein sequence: CASSLDRVHEQYF.